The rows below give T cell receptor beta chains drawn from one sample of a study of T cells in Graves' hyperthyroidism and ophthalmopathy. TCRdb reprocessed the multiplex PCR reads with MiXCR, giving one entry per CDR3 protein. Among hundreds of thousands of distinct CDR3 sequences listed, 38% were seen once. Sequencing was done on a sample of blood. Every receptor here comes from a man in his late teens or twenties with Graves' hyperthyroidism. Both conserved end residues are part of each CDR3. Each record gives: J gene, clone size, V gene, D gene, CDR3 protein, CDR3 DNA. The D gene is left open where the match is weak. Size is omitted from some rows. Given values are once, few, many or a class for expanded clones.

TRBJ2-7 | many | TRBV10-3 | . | CAISESRKAYEQYF | TGTGCCATCAGTGAGTCACGGAAGGCCTACGAGCAGTACTTC
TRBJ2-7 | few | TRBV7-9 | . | CASSLNLEQYF | TGTGCCAGCAGCTTAAATCTCGAGCAGTACTTC
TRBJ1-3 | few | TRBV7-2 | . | CASSIERSGNTIYF | TGTGCCAGCAGTATCGAAAGGTCTGGAAACACCATATATTTT
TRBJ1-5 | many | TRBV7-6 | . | CASSLRGEGQPQHF | TGTGCCAGCAGCTTAAGAGGGGAAGGACAGCCCCAGCATTTT
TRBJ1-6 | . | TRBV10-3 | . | CASSDGLEEGYSSPLHF | TGTGCCAGCAGCGATGGGCTGGAAGAAGGTTATAGTTCACCCCTCCACTTT
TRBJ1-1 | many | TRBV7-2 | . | CASSQGQRNTEAFF | TGTGCCAGCAGCCAGGGGCAGAGGAACACTGAAGCTTTCTTT
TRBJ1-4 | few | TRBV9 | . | CASSALPATNEKLFF | TGTGCCAGCAGCGCCTTACCTGCAACTAATGAAAAACTGTTTTTT
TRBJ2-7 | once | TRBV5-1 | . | CASSGGAGASYEQYF | TGCGCCAGCAGCGGAGGAGCAGGGGCCTCCTACGAGCAGTACTTC
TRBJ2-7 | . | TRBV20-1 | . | CSARGAASATLYEQYF | TGCAGTGCTAGAGGGGCAGCCTCCGCTACCCTCTACGAGCAGTACTTC
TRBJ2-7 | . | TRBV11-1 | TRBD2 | CASSLGTSGAREQYF | TGTGCCAGCAGCCTGGGGACTAGCGGCGCCCGGGAGCAGTACTTC
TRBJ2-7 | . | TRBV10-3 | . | CASSNVAGSSYEQYF | TGTGCCAGCAGTAACGTAGCCGGGAGCTCCTACGAGCAGTACTTC
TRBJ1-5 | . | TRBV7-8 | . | CASSSQQGNQPQHF | TGTGCCAGCAGTTCACAGCAGGGCAATCAGCCCCAGCATTTT
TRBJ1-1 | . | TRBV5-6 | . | CASSLGTDMNTEAFF | TGTGCCAGCAGCTTGGGGACGGATATGAACACTGAAGCTTTCTTT
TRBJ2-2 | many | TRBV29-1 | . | CSVDRGSGELFF | TGCAGCGTTGACAGGGGCAGCGGGGAGCTGTTTTTT
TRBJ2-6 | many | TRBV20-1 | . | CSARDWSGHSGANVLTF | TGCAGTGCTAGAGATTGGAGCGGCCACTCTGGGGCCAACGTCCTGACTTTC
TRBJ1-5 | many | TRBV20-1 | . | CREADQPQHF | TGCAGAGAAGCCGATCAGCCCCAGCATTTT
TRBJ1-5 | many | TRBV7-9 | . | CASSLGQGRPNQPQHF | TGTGCCAGCAGCTTAGGGCAGGGGCGCCCCAATCAGCCCCAGCATTTT
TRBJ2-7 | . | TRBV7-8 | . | CASSPVRGVEQYF | TGCGCCAGCAGCCCCGTAAGGGGGGTCGAGCAGTACTTC
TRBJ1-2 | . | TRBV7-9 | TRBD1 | CASSLSTGSNYGYTF | TGCGCCAGCAGCCTTTCGACAGGGTCTAACTATGGCTACACCTTC
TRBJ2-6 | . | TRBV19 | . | CASSPSVQIHSGANVLTF | TGTGCCAGCTCACCATCGGTACAGATCCACTCTGGGGCCAACGTCCTGACTTTC
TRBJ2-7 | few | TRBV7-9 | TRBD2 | CASSPSGGPSGEQYF | TGTGCCAGCAGTCCGAGCGGGGGACCTTCTGGGGAGCAGTACTTC
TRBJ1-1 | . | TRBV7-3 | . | CASSLTPDITEAFF | TGTGCCAGCAGCTTAACTCCAGATATTACTGAAGCTTTCTTT
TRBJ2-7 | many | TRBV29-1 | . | CSADGASAEQYF | TGCAGCGCGGACGGTGCGTCGGCCGAGCAGTACTTC
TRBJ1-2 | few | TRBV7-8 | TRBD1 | CASSHLRAGQGTQWGYGYTF | TGTGCCAGCAGCCACCTCAGAGCGGGACAGGGAACCCAGTGGGGCTATGGCTACACCTTC
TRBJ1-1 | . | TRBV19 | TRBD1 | CASRRQGEGITEAFF | TGTGCCAGTAGAAGACAGGGAGAAGGAATCACTGAAGCTTTCTTT
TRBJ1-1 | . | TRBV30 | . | CAWRGGGGAEAFF | TGTGCCTGGAGGGGGGGCGGTGGGGCTGAAGCTTTCTTT
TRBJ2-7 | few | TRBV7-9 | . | CASSFRVHTGELYF | TGTGCCAGCAGCTTCCGGGTCCACACCGGGGAGCTGTACTTC
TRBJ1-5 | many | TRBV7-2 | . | CASSFFGNQPQHF | TGTGCCAGCAGCTTTTTTGGCAATCAGCCCCAGCATTTT
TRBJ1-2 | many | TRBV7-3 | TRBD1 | CASRESGTDYGYTF | TGTGCCAGCAGGGAATCCGGGACAGACTATGGCTACACCTTC
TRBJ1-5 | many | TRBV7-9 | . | CASSPSYSNQPQHF | TGTGCCAGCAGCCCCAGCTATAGCAATCAGCCCCAGCATTTT
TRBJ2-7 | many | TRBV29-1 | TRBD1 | CSVPTGTGTHEQYF | TGCAGCGTGCCCACCGGGACAGGGACCCACGAGCAGTACTTC
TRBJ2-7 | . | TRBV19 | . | CASSIDLGFYEQYF | TGTGCCAGTAGTATAGATCTGGGGTTCTACGAGCAGTACTTC
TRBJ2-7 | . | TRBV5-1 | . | CASSFVTLGSYEQYF | TGTGCCAGCAGCTTCGTCACCCTTGGGTCCTACGAGCAGTACTTC
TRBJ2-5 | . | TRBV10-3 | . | CAINETKGQETQYF | TGTGCCATCAACGAGACGAAGGGCCAAGAGACCCAGTACTTC
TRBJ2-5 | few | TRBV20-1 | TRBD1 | CSVATGGQGTQYF | TGCAGTGTCGCGACAGGGGGCCAAGGGACCCAGTACTTC
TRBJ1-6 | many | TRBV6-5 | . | CATTPGLGNSPLHF | TGTGCCACCACCCCGGGTTTAGGGAATTCACCCCTCCACTTT
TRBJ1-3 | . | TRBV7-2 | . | CASSEGLAGYGNTIYF | TGTGCCAGCAGCGAGGGACTAGCGGGATATGGAAACACCATATATTTT
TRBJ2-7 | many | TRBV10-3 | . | CATTRSGQNYEQYF | TGTGCCACCACCCGGTCTGGACAGAACTACGAGCAGTACTTC
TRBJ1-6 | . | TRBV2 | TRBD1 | CASPTGENSPLHF | TGTGCCAGCCCCACAGGGGAGAATTCACCCCTCCACTTT
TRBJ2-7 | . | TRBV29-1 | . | CSVGRTYEQYF | TGCAGCGTTGGGAGAACCTACGAGCAGTACTTC
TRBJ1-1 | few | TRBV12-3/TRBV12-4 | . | CASSPPTGGWPTEAFF | TGTGCCAGCAGTCCCCCCACCGGAGGCTGGCCGACTGAAGCTTTCTTT
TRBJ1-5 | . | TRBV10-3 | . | CATGTSNNQPQHF | TGTGCTACCGGGACTTCGAACAATCAGCCCCAGCATTTT
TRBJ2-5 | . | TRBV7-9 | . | CASSSLPGTAKETQYF | TGTGCCAGCAGCTCCCTCCCCGGGACCGCTAAGGAGACCCAGTACTTC
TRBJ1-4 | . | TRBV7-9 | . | CASSLVRGTTNEKLFF | TGTGCCAGCAGCTTAGTGCGGGGGACAACTAATGAAAAACTGTTTTTT
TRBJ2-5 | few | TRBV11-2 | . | CASSLDGTGEETQYF | TGTGCCAGCAGCTTAGATGGGACCGGGGAGGAGACCCAGTACTTC
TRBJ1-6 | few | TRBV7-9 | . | CASSQDWSGSGNSPLHF | TGCGCCAGCAGCCAAGATTGGTCCGGGAGTGGCAATTCACCCCTCCACTTT
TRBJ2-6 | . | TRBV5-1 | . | CASSLPGTGANVLTF | TGCGCCAGCAGCTTGCCAGGGACTGGGGCCAACGTCCTGACTTTC
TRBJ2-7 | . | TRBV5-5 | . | CASSSYDLYEQYF | TGTGCCAGCAGCTCGTATGACTTATACGAGCAGTACTTC
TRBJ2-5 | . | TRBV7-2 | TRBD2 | CASSPGRLAGPPKHHF | TGTGCCAGCAGCCCCGGGCGTCTAGCGGGACCTCCGAAACACCACTTC
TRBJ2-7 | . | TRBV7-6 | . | CASSLESGRGSYEQYF | TGTGCCAGCAGCTTAGAGAGCGGACGAGGGTCGTACGAGCAGTACTTC
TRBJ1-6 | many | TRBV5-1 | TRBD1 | CASSSDREDSPLHF | TGCGCCAGCAGCTCGGACAGGGAGGATTCACCCCTCCACTTT
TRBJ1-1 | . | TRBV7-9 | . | CASSPARGARTEAFF | TGTGCCAGCAGCCCGGCCCGCGGAGCAAGGACTGAAGCTTTCTTT
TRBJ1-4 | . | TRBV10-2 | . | CASKGHNRELFF | TGCGCCAGCAAGGGACATAACAGGGAACTGTTTTTT
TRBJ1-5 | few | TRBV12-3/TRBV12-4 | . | CASSLGVVDQPQHF | TGTGCCAGCAGTTTAGGTGTGGTGGATCAGCCCCAGCATTTT
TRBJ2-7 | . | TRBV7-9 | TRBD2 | CASSLFPAAGGVGEQYF | TGTGCCAGCAGCTTGTTTCCAGCAGCGGGGGGAGTGGGAGAGCAGTACTTC
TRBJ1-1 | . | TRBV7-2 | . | CASSLYRADTEAFF | TGTGCCAGCAGCTTATACAGGGCTGACACTGAAGCTTTCTTT
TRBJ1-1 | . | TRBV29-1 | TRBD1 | CSVGTGGYTEAFF | TGCAGCGTTGGGACAGGGGGCTACACTGAAGCTTTCTTT
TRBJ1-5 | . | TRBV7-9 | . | CASSLTPGSAEASNQPQHF | TGTGCCAGCAGCTTAACCCCCGGGTCGGCTGAGGCGAGCAATCAGCCCCAGCATTTT